One and the same sample provided the 28 T cell receptor beta chains below, sequenced in a study of long-term antiretroviral therapy in people with HIV. This was the immunoSEQ v3.0 assay at survey level. Libraries were prepared by immunoSEQ multiplex PCR; TCRdb keeps only in-frame clonotypes and omits some of them. The sample records tens of thousands of clones, about 85% being singletons. The specimen was unsorted PBMCs, collected 5 years before starting antiretroviral therapy. The receptor source for this set is a man aged 45-65 years with HIV.

The chain links TRBV5-1 to TRBJ2-7; D possibly corresponds to TRBD1 (5 bases). V was pared by 4 bases and J by 2 bases, with 13 bases between. The CDR3 has 14 amino acids. CDR1 SGHRS and CDR2 YFSETQ come from the germline V gene. CDR3 in amino acids: CASSQGGEPYEQYF. Here the CDR3 DNA reads TGCGCCAGCAGCCAGGGTGGGGAACCCTACGAGCAGTACTTC.

The chain couples TRBV4-2 to TRBJ2-7; D is possibly TRBD1 (5 bases). Trimming removed 1 base at V and 0 bases at J, with 10 bases between. CDR3 length: 15 residues. Per germline, CDR1 LGHNA and CDR2 YNFKEQ. The CDR3 loop reads CASSQGTPVSYEQYF. The CDR3 coding sequence is TGTGCCAGCAGCCAAGGGACACCGGTCTCCTACGAGCAGTACTTC.

The chain employs TRBV4-3 and TRBJ2-7; 7 nucleotides agree with TRBD1. The CDR3 is 14 residues long. V was clipped by 0 bases and J by 1 base; unmatched bases: 0. Germline CDR1 is LGHNA and CDR2 is YSLEER. The DNA of the CDR3 is TGCGCCAGCAGCCAAGAACAGGGGTCCTACGAGCAGTACTTC. The encoded protein is CASSQEQGSYEQYF.

J is TRBJ2-7 and V is TRBV7-2; D not resolved. Germline V gene lookup returns CDR1 SGHTA and CDR2 FQGNSA. V lost 3 bases and J 3 bases, leaving 9 bases between the germline ends. CDR3 length: 13 amino acids. CDR3 nucleotide sequence: TGTGCCAGCAGCTTTTTCGCAGGCTACGAGCAGTACTTC. Amino acid sequence: CASSFFAGYEQYF.

J is TRBJ1-6 and V is TRBV4-3, with D possibly matching TRBD1 (5 bases). CDR1 is LGHNA and CDR2 is YSLEER in the germline V gene. The CDR3 length is 20 residues. V shed 0 bases and J shed 10 bases, with 28 bases lying between them. CDR3 sequence (DNA): TGCGCCAGCAGCCAAGATAATCACGGGGCAGGGTGGGATTTTCGATCACCCCTCCACTTT. Protein product: CASSQDNHGAGWDFRSPLHF.

The chain is built from TRBV7-2 and TRBJ2-7; D uncertain. V was clipped by 4 bases and J by 4 bases, with 11 bases between them. Germline lookup yields CDR1 SGHTA and CDR2 FQGNSA. The CDR3 is made up of 13 amino acids. The CDR3 spells CASSYSSLYEQYF. The CDR3 nucleotides are TGTGCCAGCAGCTACAGTTCCTTATACGAGCAGTACTTC.

The chain couples TRBV27 to TRBJ2-5, with a tentative D call TRBD2 (6 bases). The CDR3 consists of 17 residues. Germline-derived CDR1 and CDR2 are MNHEY and SMNVEV (reference sequence). V lost 0 bases and J lost 1, with 15 bases in between. The CDR3 loop is CASSLSSMREIQETQYF. The CDR3 DNA is TGTGCCAGCAGTTTATCAAGTATGCGGGAAATCCAAGAGACCCAGTACTTC.

This chain uses TRBV7-9 with TRBJ2-5; 8 nucleotides align to TRBD1. The CDR3 has 14 residues. CDR1 is SEHNR, CDR2 FQNEAQ, per germline (reference sequence). Germline trimming cut 4 bases from V and 3 bases from J; bases unmatched to any gene: 4. CDR3 sequence (DNA): TGTGCCAGCAGCTCGATGACAGGGGAAGAGACCCAGTACTTC. This translates into CASSSMTGEETQYF. The variable domain in full, with the rest retrieved from reference TRBV7-9 and TRBJ2-5, is DTGVSQNPRHKITKRGQNVTFRCDPISEHNRLYWYRQTLGQGPEFLTYFQNEAQLEKSRLLSDRFSAERPKGSFSTLEIQRTEQGDSAMYLCASSSMTGEETQYFGPGTRLLVL.

The chain is built from TRBV9 and TRBJ2-2; possible D gene TRBD1, 5 bases. CDR1 SGDLS and CDR2 YYNGEE come from the germline V gene. Trimming pared 3 bases from V and 2 bases from J, leaving 11 bases between. The CDR3 spans 15 residues. CDR3 protein: CASSATVTNTGELFF. DNA of the CDR3: TGTGCCAGCAGCGCGACAGTGACTAACACCGGGGAGCTGTTTTTT.

By sample share, this clone is hyperexpanded. V usage is TRBV19 and J usage is TRBJ2-7; the D gene is possibly TRBD1 (6 bases). Germline values: CDR1 LNHDA, CDR2 SQIVND (reference sequence). The CDR3 is made up of 15 amino acids. Trimming shortened V by 5 bases and J by 0 bases, and 14 bases separated the two germline ends. Here the CDR3 DNA reads TGTGCCAGTAGTTGGGGGCTAGCAAGCTCCTACGAGCAGTACTTC. Residues: CASSWGLASSYEQYF. Full variable domain (rest looked up from reference TRBV19 and TRBJ2-7): DGGITQSPKYLFRKEGQNVTLSCEQNLNHDAMYWYRQDPGQGLRLIYYSQIVNDFQKGDIAEGYSVSREKKESFPLTVTSAQKNPTAFYLCASSWGLASSYEQYFGPGTRLTVT.

The chain combines TRBV5-1 with TRBJ2-5, with TRBD2 identical over 10 bases. Trimming cost V 4 bases and J 2 bases; bases outside gene matches: 11. CDR1 and CDR2 (germline): SGHRS, YFSETQ. This CDR3 spans 17 amino acids. Here the CDR3 reads CASSRGASGGLQETQYF. CDR3 DNA: TGCGCCAGCAGCCGGGGGGCTAGCGGGGGCCTACAAGAGACCCAGTACTTC.

V gene TRBV6-1 combines with J gene TRBJ1-1; 10 bases agree with TRBD1. The CDR3 is 15 residues long. The V gene's germline CDR1 is MNHNS and CDR2 SASEGT. The V gene end was trimmed by 6 bases and the J gene end by 4 bases; junction bases not matched to a gene: 8. CDR3 DNA sequence: TGTGCCAGCAGCCGGGACAGGGGTGAGGGCACTGAAGCTTTCTTT. Encoded protein: CASSRDRGEGTEAFF.

CDR3 sequence: CATRANTEAFF. DNA for the CDR3: TGTGCCACCAGGGCGAACACTGAAGCTTTCTTT. The rearrangement uses TRBV15 and TRBJ1-1; D gene ambiguous. Germline V CDR1 and CDR2: LNHNV, YYDKDF (reference sequence). Trimming took off 6 bases at V and 1 base at J, with 3 bases between the two ends. The CDR3 sequence is 11 residues long.

The rearrangement uses TRBV19 and TRBJ2-5; 9 nucleotides line up with TRBD1. CDR1 is LNHDA, CDR2 SQIVND, per germline (reference sequence). CDR3 length: 14 amino acids. V lost 6 bases to trimming and J lost 5 bases; unmatched junction nucleotides: 7. As DNA, the CDR3 is TGTGCCAGTAGAGACAGGGGGGGTGGCGAGACCCAGTACTTC. Amino acids: CASRDRGGGETQYF.

The chain couples TRBV6-1 to TRBJ2-3; perhaps TRBD2 as D (5 bases). CDR3 length: 14 amino acids. The germline gives CDR1 MNHNS, CDR2 SASEGT. The germline V and J ends were trimmed by 7 bases and 1 base, with 12 bases remaining between them. The CDR3 sequence is CASKSKRGTDTQYF. CDR3 DNA sequence: TGTGCCAGCAAATCTAAGAGGGGCACAGATACGCAGTATTTT.

The gene calls are TRBV5-1 and TRBJ2-5; D is perhaps TRBD2 (5 bases). The CDR3 extends over 14 amino acids. Trimming shortened V by 0 bases and J by 0 bases, and 6 bases separated the two germline ends. From germline, CDR1 is SGHRS and CDR2 YFSETQ. This CDR3 is CASSLAGNQETQYF. The CDR3 coding sequence is TGCGCCAGCAGCTTGGCGGGGAACCAAGAGACCCAGTACTTC.

J is TRBJ2-7 and V is TRBV5-1; 10 positions match TRBD1. CDR1 is SGHRS and CDR2 is YFSETQ in the germline V gene. The CDR3 contains 15 residues. Unmatched junction bases numbered 6, after V lost 4 bases and J lost 2 bases. CDR3 DNA sequence: TGCGCCAGCAGCGATACCGGGACAGGGGCCTACGAGCAGTACTTC. Translated, it gives CASSDTGTGAYEQYF.

The chain recombines TRBV5-1 with TRBJ2-7, with TRBD1 matching 9 bases. Per the germline V gene, CDR1 is SGHRS and CDR2 is YFSETQ. This CDR3 comprises 14 residues. The V segment lost 1 base and the J segment 5 bases; nucleotides outside the gene matches: 4. The CDR3 spells CASSLRQGVDEQYF. In DNA, the CDR3 is TGCGCCAGCAGCTTGAGACAGGGGGTAGACGAGCAGTACTTC.

The rearrangement links TRBV19 to TRBJ1-1, with 12 nucleotides matching TRBD1. V lost 8 bases, J lost 7 bases, and 23 bases stayed unmatched. The length of the CDR3 is 19 residues. Germline values: CDR1 LNHDA, CDR2 SQIVND (reference sequence). Written as DNA, the CDR3 is TGTGCCAGTCATATCATCCGGTCATCGGGACAGGGGGCCTGGGTTGAAGCTTTCTTT. It codes for CASHIIRSSGQGAWVEAFF.

The genes are TRBV5-6 and TRBJ2-7; 8 bases line up with TRBD2. Germline V lookup: CDR1 SGHDT, CDR2 YYEEEE. V shed 4 bases and J 2 bases; nucleotides not matched to a gene: 11. This CDR3 has 16 residues. CDR3 sequence (DNA): TGTGCCAGCAGCCCCGGGGGGGGCGCATCGACCTACGAGCAGTACTTC. Protein sequence: CASSPGGGASTYEQYF.

The genes are TRBV29-1 and TRBJ2-1; 8 bases map to TRBD1. The germline V gene has CDR1 SQVTM and CDR2 ANQGSEA. V was pared by 5 bases and J by 4 bases, with 7 bases of the junction left unmatched. The CDR3 is 14 amino acids. The CDR3 loop reads CSVTRDRSYNEQFF. The CDR3 region has the DNA TGCAGCGTTACCCGGGACAGGAGTTACAATGAGCAGTTCTTC.

V is TRBV15 and J is TRBJ2-1, with D unclear. This CDR3 contains 15 residues. V shed 4 bases and J shed 5 bases, with 15 bases lying between them. Germline V CDR1 and CDR2: LNHNV, YYDKDF (reference sequence). CDR3 coding DNA: TGTGCCACCAGCACCGGACCATTGGGTAACAATGAGCAGTTCTTC. This translates into CATSTGPLGNNEQFF.

The gene calls are TRBV5-1 and TRBJ2-1; 11 bases agree with TRBD2. The CDR3 totals 16 residues. V lost 2 bases, J lost 5 bases, and 6 bases stayed unmatched. CDR1 and CDR2 (germline): SGHRS, YFSETQ. The CDR3 region is CASSFVAGGLNNEQFF. CDR3 DNA: TGCGCCAGCAGCTTCGTAGCGGGAGGGCTAAACAATGAGCAGTTCTTC.

The rearrangement uses TRBV19 and TRBJ1-5; 7 nucleotides align to TRBD1. The length of the CDR3 is 16 residues. J lost 4 bases, V lost 5 bases, and 11 bases had no gene match. CDR1 and CDR2 from the germline V gene are LNHDA and SQIVND (reference sequence). This CDR3 is CASSYLVGQRNQPQHF. CDR3 nucleotide sequence: TGTGCCAGTAGTTATCTGGTGGGACAGAGAAATCAGCCCCAGCATTTT.

This clone has only one observation. The V and J genes are TRBV21-1 and TRBJ2-3; the D call in the table, TRBD2, was not verified against the DNA. TRBV21-1 is noted as a pseudogene. The CDR3 spans 16 residues. The CDR3 here is CASSSGGAECTDTQYF. In nucleotides, the CDR3 is TGTGCCAGCAGCAGCGGGGGGGCCGAGTGCACAGATACGCAGTATTTT.

This rearrangement joins TRBV19 to TRBJ1-5, with 7 bases aligning to TRBD1. CDR3 length: 16 amino acids. Germline V gene sequence: CDR1 LNHDA, CDR2 SQIVND (reference sequence). J gave up 7 bases and V 9 bases, and 18 bases lay outside the gene matches. This CDR3 is CASRKGARGWYQPQHF. The CDR3 DNA follows: TGTGCCAGCCGTAAGGGGGCCAGGGGGTGGTACCAGCCCCAGCATTTT.

This chain joins TRBV5-4 and TRBJ2-1; 9 nucleotides agree with TRBD1. Germline V gene data show CDR1 as SGHNT and CDR2 as YYREEE (reference sequence). After removal of 4 bases from V and 4 bases from J, the junction contained 6 bases not matched to a gene. The CDR3 spans 15 residues. The CDR3 coding sequence is TGTGCCAGCAGCCAGACAGGGGGACCTTACAATGAGCAGTTCTTC. Amino acid sequence: CASSQTGGPYNEQFF.

The chain links TRBV11-2 to TRBJ2-7; TRBD1 or TRBD2 may be the D gene (6 bases each). This CDR3 contains 15 residues. Germline V gives CDR1 SGHAT, CDR2 FQNNGV. V was pared by 5 bases and J by 6 bases, with 20 bases between. In DNA, the CDR3 is TGTGCCAGCAGCCGCCTTCGGGGGCCGGTGGGCGAGCAGTACTTC. Translated: CASSRLRGPVGEQYF.